The 3 T cell receptor beta chains given below trace back to one sample, sequenced in a study of PD-L1 blockade in urothelial cancer. The time point was: pretreatment peripheral blood. Using immunoSEQ multiplex PCR, the repertoire was profiled, and TCRdb retains in-frame clones only, with some absent. The sample holds fewer than 95,000 clones; 84% are singletons and the top ten take more than 2%. Sequencing was performed on PBMCs, taken around atezolizumab (anti-PD-L1) treatment. These receptors were collected from a man aged 55 to 70 with urothelial cancer.

The gene calls are TRBV6-5 and TRBJ1-4, with D perhaps matching TRBD1 (6 bases). This CDR3 comprises 16 residues. V lost 0 bases and J lost 10, with 18 bases in between. Germline values: CDR1 MNHEY, CDR2 SVGAGI. This CDR3 is CASSYSIGQGPRKLFF. The CDR3 nucleotides read TGTGCCAGCAGTTACTCGATTGGGCAGGGGCCCCGAAAACTGTTTTTT.

This clone showed up just once. V is TRBV7-7 and J is TRBJ1-1; 8 bases map to TRBD1. Germline V gene sequence: CDR1 SSHAT, CDR2 FNYEAQ (reference sequence). With 1 base clipped from V and 7 bases from J, the junction kept 2 bases outside the gene matches. This CDR3 region has 13 residues. The CDR3 coding sequence is TGTGCCAGCAGCTTAGACAGGGGGTTTGAAGCTTTCTTT. As protein: CASSLDRGFEAFF.

This chain uses TRBV6-5 with TRBJ1-6, with 10 bases aligning to TRBD1. The CDR3 runs 16 residues. Germline values: CDR1 MNHEY, CDR2 SVGAGI. The ends lost 4 bases at V and 6 bases at J; junction bases unmatched: 6. For the CDR3, the DNA is TGTGCCAGCAGTTCGCCGGGACAGGGGAGTAATTCACCCCTCCACTTT. Translated: CASSSPGQGSNSPLHF.